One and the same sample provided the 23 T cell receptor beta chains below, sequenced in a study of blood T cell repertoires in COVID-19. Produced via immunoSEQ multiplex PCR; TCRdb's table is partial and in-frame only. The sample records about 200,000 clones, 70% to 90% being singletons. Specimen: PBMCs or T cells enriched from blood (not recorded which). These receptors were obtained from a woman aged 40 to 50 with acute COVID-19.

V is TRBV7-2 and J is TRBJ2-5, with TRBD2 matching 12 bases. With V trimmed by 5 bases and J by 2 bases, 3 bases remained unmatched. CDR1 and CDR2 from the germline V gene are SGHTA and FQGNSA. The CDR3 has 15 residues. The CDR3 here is CASSGLAGRQETQYF. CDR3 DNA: TGTGCCAGCAGCGGACTAGCGGGAAGACAAGAGACCCAGTACTTC. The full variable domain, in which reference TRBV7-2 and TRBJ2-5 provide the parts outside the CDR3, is GAGVSQSPSNKVTEKGKDVELRCDPISGHTALYWYRQSLGQGLEFLIYFQGNSAPDKSGLPSDRFSAERTGGSVSTLTIQRTQQEDSAVYLCASSGLAGRQETQYFGPGTRLLVL.

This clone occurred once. The CDR3 region has the DNA TGTGCCAGCAGTTCCGCGGGAGCGGCAGATACGCAGTATTTT. It is translated as CASSSAGAADTQYF. The chain uses TRBV6-5 and TRBJ2-3, with 7 bases lining up with TRBD2. The CDR3 is 14 residues long. Per the germline V gene, CDR1 is MNHEY and CDR2 is SVGAGI. The trim removed 4 bases at V and 4 bases at J, leaving 5 bases unmatched.

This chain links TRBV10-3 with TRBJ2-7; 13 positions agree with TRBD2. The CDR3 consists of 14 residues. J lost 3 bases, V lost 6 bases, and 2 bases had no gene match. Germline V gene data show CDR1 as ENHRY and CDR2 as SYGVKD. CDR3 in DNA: TGTGCCATCAGGGGGACTAGCGGGGACTACGAGCAGTACTTC. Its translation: CAIRGTSGDYEQYF.

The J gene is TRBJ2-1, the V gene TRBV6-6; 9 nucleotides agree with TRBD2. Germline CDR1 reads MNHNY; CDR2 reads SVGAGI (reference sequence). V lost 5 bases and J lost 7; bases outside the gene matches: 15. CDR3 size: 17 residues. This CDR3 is CASSPLGAGGPKNEQFF. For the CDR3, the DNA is TGTGCCAGCAGTCCCCTTGGCGCGGGAGGGCCCAAGAATGAGCAGTTCTTC.

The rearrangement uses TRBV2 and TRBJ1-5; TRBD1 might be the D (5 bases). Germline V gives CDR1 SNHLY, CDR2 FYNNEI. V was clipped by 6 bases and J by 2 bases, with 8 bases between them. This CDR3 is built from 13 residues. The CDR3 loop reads CASRTTGNQPQHF. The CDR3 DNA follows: TGTGCCAGCAGGACGACAGGCAATCAGCCCCAGCATTTT.

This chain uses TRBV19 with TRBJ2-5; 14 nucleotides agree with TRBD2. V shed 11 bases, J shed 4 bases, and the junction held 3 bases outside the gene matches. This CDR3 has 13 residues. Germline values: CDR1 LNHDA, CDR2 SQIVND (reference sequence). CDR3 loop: CAVGTSGRETQYF. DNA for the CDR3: TGTGCCGTCGGGACTAGCGGGAGAGAGACCCAGTACTTC.

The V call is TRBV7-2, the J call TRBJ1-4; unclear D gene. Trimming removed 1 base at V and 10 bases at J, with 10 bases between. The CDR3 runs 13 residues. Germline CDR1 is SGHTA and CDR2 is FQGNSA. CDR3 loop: CASSLGAERKLFF. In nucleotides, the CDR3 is TGTGCCAGCAGCTTAGGGGCCGAAAGAAAACTGTTTTTT. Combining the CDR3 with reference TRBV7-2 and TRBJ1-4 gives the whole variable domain GAGVSQSPSNKVTEKGKDVELRCDPISGHTALYWYRQSLGQGLEFLIYFQGNSAPDKSGLPSDRFSAERTGGSVSTLTIQRTQQEDSAVYLCASSLGAERKLFFGSGTQLSVL.

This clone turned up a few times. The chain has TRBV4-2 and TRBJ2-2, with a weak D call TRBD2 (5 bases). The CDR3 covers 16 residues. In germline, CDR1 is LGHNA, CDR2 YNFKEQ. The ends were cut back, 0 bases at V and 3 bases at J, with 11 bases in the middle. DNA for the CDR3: TGTGCCAGCAGCCAAGATTTGAGGGCTGACACCGGGGAGCTGTTTTTT. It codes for CASSQDLRADTGELFF.

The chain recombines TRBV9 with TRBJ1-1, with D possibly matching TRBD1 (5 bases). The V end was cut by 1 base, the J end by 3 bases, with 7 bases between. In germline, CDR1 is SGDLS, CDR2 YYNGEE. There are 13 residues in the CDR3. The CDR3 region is CASSVRGDTEAFF. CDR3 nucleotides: TGTGCCAGCAGCGTACGGGGGGACACTGAAGCTTTCTTT.

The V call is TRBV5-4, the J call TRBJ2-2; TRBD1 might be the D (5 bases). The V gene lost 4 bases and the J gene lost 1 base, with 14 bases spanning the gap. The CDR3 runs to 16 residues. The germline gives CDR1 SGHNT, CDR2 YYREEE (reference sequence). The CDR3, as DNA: TGTGCCAGCAGCCCCTACAGTACAGGGAACACCGGGGAGCTGTTTTTT. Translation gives CASSPYSTGNTGELFF.

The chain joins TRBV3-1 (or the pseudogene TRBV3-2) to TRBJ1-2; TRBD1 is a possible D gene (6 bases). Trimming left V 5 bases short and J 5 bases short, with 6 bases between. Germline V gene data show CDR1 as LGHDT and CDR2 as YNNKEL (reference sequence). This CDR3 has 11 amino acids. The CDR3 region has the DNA TGTGCCAGCAGCACAGGGTATGGCTACACCTTC. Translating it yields CASSTGYGYTF.

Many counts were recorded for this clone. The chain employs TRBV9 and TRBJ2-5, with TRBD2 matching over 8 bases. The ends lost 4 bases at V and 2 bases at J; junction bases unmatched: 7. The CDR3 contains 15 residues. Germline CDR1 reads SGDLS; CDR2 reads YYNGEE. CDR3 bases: TGTGCCAGCAGCCCCCGACTAGCGCCACAAGAGACCCAGTACTTC. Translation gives CASSPRLAPQETQYF.

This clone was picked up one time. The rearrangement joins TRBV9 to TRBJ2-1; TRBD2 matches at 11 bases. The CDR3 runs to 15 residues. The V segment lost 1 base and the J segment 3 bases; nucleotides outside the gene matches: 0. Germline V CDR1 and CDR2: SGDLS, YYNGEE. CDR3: CASSVTSGSYNEQFF. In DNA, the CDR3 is TGTGCCAGCAGCGTAACTAGCGGGAGCTACAATGAGCAGTTCTTC.

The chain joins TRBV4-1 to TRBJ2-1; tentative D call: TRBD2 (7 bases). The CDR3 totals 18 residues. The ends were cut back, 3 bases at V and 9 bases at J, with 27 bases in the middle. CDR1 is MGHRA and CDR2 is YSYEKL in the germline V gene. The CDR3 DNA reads TGCGCCAGCAGCCATACTAGCGAGAGGACGCTCTCGGGGGCTGAGCAGTTCTTC. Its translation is CASSHTSERTLSGAEQFF.

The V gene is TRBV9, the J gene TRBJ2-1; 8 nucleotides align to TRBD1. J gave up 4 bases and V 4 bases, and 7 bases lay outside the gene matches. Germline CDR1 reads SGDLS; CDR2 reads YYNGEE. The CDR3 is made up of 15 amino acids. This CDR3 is CASSPRGTGYNEQFF. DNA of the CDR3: TGTGCCAGCAGCCCCCGGGGGACAGGTTACAATGAGCAGTTCTTC.

DNA of the CDR3: TGTGCTATCAGCAAGGGGGACTCCTACGAGCAGTACTTC. It yields the protein CAISKGDSYEQYF. The gene calls are TRBV2 and TRBJ2-7; D possibly corresponds to TRBD1 (6 bases). Germline V gene lookup returns CDR1 SNHLY and CDR2 FYNNEI. The CDR3 runs 13 residues.

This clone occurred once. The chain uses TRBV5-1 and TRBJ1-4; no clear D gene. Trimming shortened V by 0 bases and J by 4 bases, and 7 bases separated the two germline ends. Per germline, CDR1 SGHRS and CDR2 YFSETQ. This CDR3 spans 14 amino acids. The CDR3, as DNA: TGCGCCAGCAGCTTGGACAGATATAATGAAAAACTGTTTTTT. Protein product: CASSLDRYNEKLFF.

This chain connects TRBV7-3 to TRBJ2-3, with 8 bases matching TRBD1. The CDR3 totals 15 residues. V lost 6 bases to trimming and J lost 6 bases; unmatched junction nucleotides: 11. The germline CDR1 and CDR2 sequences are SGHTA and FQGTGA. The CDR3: CASSRGQGIEDTQYF. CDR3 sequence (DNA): TGTGCCAGCAGTCGTGGACAGGGAATAGAGGATACGCAGTATTTT. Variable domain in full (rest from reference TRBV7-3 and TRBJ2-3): GAGVSQTPSNKVTEKGKYVELRCDPISGHTALYWYRQSLGQGPEFLIYFQGTGAADDSGLPNDRFFAVRPEGSVSTLKIQRTERGDSAVYLCASSRGQGIEDTQYFGPGTRLTVL.

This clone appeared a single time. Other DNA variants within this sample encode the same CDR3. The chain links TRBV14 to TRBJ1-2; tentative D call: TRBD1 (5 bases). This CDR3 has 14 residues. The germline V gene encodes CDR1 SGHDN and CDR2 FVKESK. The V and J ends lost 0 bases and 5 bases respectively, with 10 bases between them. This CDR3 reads CASSQDLGGYGYTF. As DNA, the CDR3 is TGTGCCAGCAGCCAAGATTTGGGGGGGTATGGCTACACCTTC.

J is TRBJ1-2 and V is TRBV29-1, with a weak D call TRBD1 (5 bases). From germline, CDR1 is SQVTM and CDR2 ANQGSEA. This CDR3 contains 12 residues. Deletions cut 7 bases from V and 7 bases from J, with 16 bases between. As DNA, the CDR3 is TGCAGCGCCTATTCCGGGGGGGGTGGCTACACCTTC. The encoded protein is CSAYSGGGGYTF.

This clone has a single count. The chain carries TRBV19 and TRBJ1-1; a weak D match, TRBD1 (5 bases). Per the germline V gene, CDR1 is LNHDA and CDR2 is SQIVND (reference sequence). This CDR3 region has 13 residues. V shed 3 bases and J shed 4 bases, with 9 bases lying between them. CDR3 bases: TGTGCCAGTAGTATTACAGGCCTCACTGAAGCTTTCTTT. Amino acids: CASSITGLTEAFF.

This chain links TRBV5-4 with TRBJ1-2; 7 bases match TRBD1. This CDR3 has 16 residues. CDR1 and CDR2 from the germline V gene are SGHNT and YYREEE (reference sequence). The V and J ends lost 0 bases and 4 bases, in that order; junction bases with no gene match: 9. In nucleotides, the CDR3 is TGTGCCAGCAGCTTGGGAGGAGTGACAGGGTCCTATGGCTACACCTTC. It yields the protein CASSLGGVTGSYGYTF.

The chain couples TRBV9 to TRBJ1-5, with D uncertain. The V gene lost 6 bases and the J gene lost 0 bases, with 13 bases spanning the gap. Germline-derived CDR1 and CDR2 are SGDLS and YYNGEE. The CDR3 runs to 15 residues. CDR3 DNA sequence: TGTGCCAGCAACCCCCTCGGGGATAGCAATCAGCCCCAGCATTTT. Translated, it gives CASNPLGDSNQPQHF.